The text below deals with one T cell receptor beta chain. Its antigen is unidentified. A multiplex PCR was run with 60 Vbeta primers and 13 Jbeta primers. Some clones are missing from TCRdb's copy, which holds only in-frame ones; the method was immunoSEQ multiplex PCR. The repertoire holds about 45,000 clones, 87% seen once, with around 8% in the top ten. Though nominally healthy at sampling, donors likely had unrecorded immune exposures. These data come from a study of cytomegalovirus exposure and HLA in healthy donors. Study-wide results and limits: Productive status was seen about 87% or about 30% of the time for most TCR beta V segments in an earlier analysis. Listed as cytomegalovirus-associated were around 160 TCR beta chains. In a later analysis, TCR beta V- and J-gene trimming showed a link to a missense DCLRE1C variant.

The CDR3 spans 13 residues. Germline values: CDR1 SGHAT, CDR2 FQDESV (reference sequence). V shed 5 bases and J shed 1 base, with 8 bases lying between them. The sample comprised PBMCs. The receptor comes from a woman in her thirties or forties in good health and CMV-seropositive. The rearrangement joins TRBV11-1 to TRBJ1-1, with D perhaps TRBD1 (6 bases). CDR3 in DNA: TGTGCCAGCAGCAGGGACACGAACACTGAAGCTTTCTTT. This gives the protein CASSRDTNTEAFF.